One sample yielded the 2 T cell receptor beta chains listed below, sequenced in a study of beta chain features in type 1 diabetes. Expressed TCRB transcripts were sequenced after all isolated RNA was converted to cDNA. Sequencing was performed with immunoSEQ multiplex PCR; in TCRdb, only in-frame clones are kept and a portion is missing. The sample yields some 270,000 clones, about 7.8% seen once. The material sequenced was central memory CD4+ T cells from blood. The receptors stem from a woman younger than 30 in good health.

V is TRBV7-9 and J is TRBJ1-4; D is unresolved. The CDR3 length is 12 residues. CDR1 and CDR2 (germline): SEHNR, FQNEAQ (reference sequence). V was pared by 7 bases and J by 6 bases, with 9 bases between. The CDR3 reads CASTFRDEKLFF. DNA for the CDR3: TGTGCCAGCACCTTTCGGGATGAAAAACTGTTTTTT.

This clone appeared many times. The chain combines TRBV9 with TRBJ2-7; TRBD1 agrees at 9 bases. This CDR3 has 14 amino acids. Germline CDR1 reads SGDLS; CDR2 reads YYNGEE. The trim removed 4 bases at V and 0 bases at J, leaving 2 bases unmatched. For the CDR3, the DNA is TGTGCCAGCAGCATGACAGGGGGCTCCTACGAGCAGTACTTC. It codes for CASSMTGGSYEQYF.